Presented here are 10 T cell receptor beta chains from one specimen sequenced in a study of blood T cell repertoires in COVID-19. The table came from immunoSEQ multiplex PCR; TCRdb's copy has only in-frame clones and leaves some out. The sample has some 200,000 clones, 80% to 90% seen once; the top ten hold approximately 3.4%. The sequencing sample was made of PBMCs or T cells enriched from blood (not recorded which). These receptors were obtained from a woman aged 18-29 years in a cohort exposed to, infected with or recovered from COVID-19 (not recorded which).

The V call is TRBV5-4, the J call TRBJ2-3, with 9 bases fitting TRBD2. J lost 5 bases, V lost 5 bases, and 6 bases had no gene match. The germline V gene has CDR1 SGHNT and CDR2 YYREEE (reference sequence). The CDR3 is 14 residues long. Here the CDR3 DNA reads TGTGCCAGCAGGGTAGCGGGAGCGGGAGATACGCAGTATTTT. Its translation is CASRVAGAGDTQYF.

The chain links TRBV19 to TRBJ1-2, with TRBD1 matching 10 bases. The CDR3 spans 16 residues. Germline V CDR1 and CDR2: LNHDA, SQIVND (reference sequence). V lost 5 bases to trimming and J lost 3 bases; unmatched junction nucleotides: 9. In nucleotides, the CDR3 is TGTGCCAGTAGTGTCAGGACAGGGGGATCCTACTATGGCTACACCTTC. This sequence encodes CASSVRTGGSYYGYTF.

The V gene is TRBV19, the J gene TRBJ1-1, with D maybe TRBD1 (5 bases). From germline, CDR1 is LNHDA and CDR2 SQIVND (reference sequence). Trimming shortened V by 5 bases and J by 1 base, and 11 bases separated the two germline ends. CDR3 size: 14 residues. CDR3 in amino acids: CASSVGLTNTEAFF. The CDR3 bases are TGTGCCAGTAGTGTGGGACTTACGAACACTGAAGCTTTCTTT.

The chain joins TRBV6-5 to TRBJ2-2; possible D gene TRBD1, 6 bases. The length of the CDR3 is 14 residues. CDR1 is MNHEY and CDR2 is SVGAGI in the germline V gene. V lost 6 bases to trimming and J lost 2 bases, with 10 bases between them. The CDR3 protein is CASSNRENTGELFF. CDR3 in DNA: TGTGCCAGCAGCAACAGGGAAAACACCGGGGAGCTGTTTTTT.

This clone was seen a handful of times. The V call is TRBV10-3, the J call TRBJ1-6; 8 bases match TRBD1. Germline CDR1 reads ENHRY; CDR2 reads SYGVKD. The CDR3 sequence is 14 residues long. V trimming: 6 bases; J trimming: 8 bases; junction bases outside the gene matches: 6. The CDR3 sequence is CAISEDREYSPLHF. The CDR3 coding sequence is TGTGCCATCAGCGAGGACAGGGAGTATTCACCCCTCCACTTT.

The chain recombines TRBV27 with TRBJ2-7; TRBD1 matches at 7 bases. J was trimmed by 1 base and V by 4 bases; bases with no gene match: 13. CDR3 length equals 17 residues. Germline CDR1 reads MNHEY; CDR2 reads SMNVEV (reference sequence). The chain's CDR3 is CASSSIGQANRSYEQYF. The CDR3 region has the DNA TGTGCCAGCAGTTCAATCGGACAGGCTAACCGTTCCTACGAGCAGTACTTC.

V usage is TRBV20-1 and J usage is TRBJ2-1; 9 bases match TRBD2. V shed 6 bases, J shed 10 bases, and the junction held 4 bases outside the gene matches. Germline V gives CDR1 DFQATT, CDR2 SNEGSKA (reference sequence). This CDR3 spans 11 amino acids. This CDR3 reads CSAPRGGEQFF. The CDR3 coding sequence is TGCAGTGCCCCGCGGGGGGGCGAGCAGTTCTTC.

The chain carries TRBV11-2 and TRBJ2-5; the match to TRBD1 covers 7 bases. Germline trimming cut 6 bases from V and 1 base from J; bases unmatched to any gene: 5. The CDR3 has 14 amino acids. Per the germline V gene, CDR1 is SGHAT and CDR2 is FQNNGV. This CDR3 reads CASRFRDSQETQYF. The CDR3 bases are TGTGCCAGCAGGTTCCGGGACAGCCAAGAGACCCAGTACTTC.

This chain links TRBV24-1 with TRBJ2-3, with D possibly being TRBD1 (5 bases). Trimming cost V 10 bases and J 2 bases, with 12 bases left between them. This CDR3 has 13 amino acids. In germline, CDR1 is KGHDR, CDR2 SFDVKD. The CDR3 DNA is TGTGCCACGAATCAGGGTATCACAGATACGCAGTATTTT. It yields the protein CATNQGITDTQYF.

The chain carries TRBV5-1 and TRBJ1-1; weak D call: TRBD1 (5 bases). Germline CDR1 SGHRS, CDR2 YFSETQ. This CDR3 is built from 17 residues. With 0 bases removed from V and 3 bases from J, the gap between germline ends came to 18 bases. CDR3 protein: CASSLDPGRAGDTEAFF. The CDR3 region has the DNA TGCGCCAGCAGCTTGGATCCAGGGAGGGCTGGGGACACTGAAGCTTTCTTT.